Listed below are T cell receptor beta chains from one sample, sequenced in a study of cytomegalovirus exposure and HLA in healthy donors. The repertoire was sequenced with immunoSEQ multiplex PCR; TCRdb's copy has only in-frame clones and lacks some. The sample gives roughly 70,000 clones, around 74% of which show up once; about an eighth is in the top ten. Source material: PBMCs. All receptors derive from a human donor in good health. Each CDR3 is given with its conserved first and last residue. Fields, in order: J gene, V gene, clone size, D gene, CDR3 DNA, CDR3 protein. A D gene is named only where the DNA matches it firmly. The size of a clone is reported for some rows only, either as once, few or many, or as a class for expanded clones.

TRBJ2-2 | TRBV5-4 | - | - | TGTGCCAGCAGCTCGCTGTCGGGGTCGAACACCGGGGAGCTGTTTTTT | CASSSLSGSNTGELFF
TRBJ1-4 | TRBV30 | - | - | TGTGCCTGGAGTGTACTTCAAAAACTGTTTTTT | CAWSVLQKLFF
TRBJ2-1 | TRBV5-8 | - | - | TGTGCCAGCAGCTTAGCGAGTAATGAGCAGTTCTTC | CASSLASNEQFF
TRBJ2-1 | TRBV10-1 | - | - | TGCGCCAGCAGTGAAGGGAGAGAGCAGTTCTTC | CASSEGREQFF
TRBJ1-1 | TRBV27 | - | - | TGTGCCAGCAGTTTCAGAGGAACTGAAGCTTTCTTT | CASSFRGTEAFF
TRBJ2-7 | TRBV28 | few | - | TGTGCCAGCAAGGATCAGGGGAACGAGCAGTACTTC | CASKDQGNEQYF
TRBJ2-1 | TRBV7-9 | few | - | TGTGCCAGCAGCCAAGGGGCTTATGAGCAGTTCTTC | CASSQGAYEQFF
TRBJ1-5 | TRBV6-4 | - | TRBD1 | TGTGCCAGCAGTGGACAGGGGCAGAATCAGCCCCAGCATTTT | CASSGQGQNQPQHF
TRBJ2-1 | TRBV7-2 | - | TRBD2 | TGTGCCACCCAAGCGGGAGCAACGAATGAGCAGTTCTTC | CATQAGATNEQFF
TRBJ2-3 | TRBV27 | - | - | TGTGCCAGCAGGAAGGAGTCTAGCACAGATACGCAGTATTTT | CASRKESSTDTQYF
TRBJ2-7 | TRBV27 | - | TRBD1 | TGTGCCAGCAGGCTCTGGACAGGGAACGAGCAGTACTTC | CASRLWTGNEQYF
TRBJ2-2 | TRBV6-1 | - | TRBD1 | TGTGCCAGCGGGGACAGGGGCGAAACCGGGGAGCTGTTTTTT | CASGDRGETGELFF